A single sample gave rise to the 10 T cell receptor beta chains below, sequenced in a study of blood T cell repertoires in COVID-19. Data came from immunoSEQ multiplex PCR; TCRdb stores just in-frame clones and leaves some out. The sample holds about 240,000 clones, over 80% seen once. Input material: peripheral blood. These receptors all come from a man aged 25-40 years who had recovered from COVID-19.

The chain employs TRBV19 and TRBJ2-1, with 9 bases that match TRBD1. Per the germline V gene, CDR1 is LNHDA and CDR2 is SQIVND (reference sequence). V trimming: 4 bases; J trimming: 5 bases; junction bases outside the gene matches: 6. The CDR3 covers 15 residues. CDR3 DNA sequence: TGTGCCAGTAGTACCGACAGGGGGTTTCACAATGAGCAGTTCTTC. Translating it yields CASSTDRGFHNEQFF. Together with reference TRBV19 and TRBJ2-1, the CDR3 gives the full variable domain: DGGITQSPKYLFRKEGQNVTLSCEQNLNHDAMYWYRQDPGQGLRLIYYSQIVNDFQKGDIAEGYSVSREKKESFPLTVTSAQKNPTAFYLCASSTDRGFHNEQFFGPGTRLTVL.

This chain joins TRBV6-5 and TRBJ1-6, with 8 positions matching TRBD1. CDR3 length: 14 residues. Germline V gene sequence: CDR1 MNHEY, CDR2 SVGAGI. The V and J ends lost 5 bases and 7 bases, in that order; junction bases with no gene match: 4. In DNA, the CDR3 is TGTGCCAGCAGTCCAGGGGGCGTGAATTCACCCCTCCACTTT. Translated, it gives CASSPGGVNSPLHF.

Here the CDR3 reads CASSAPSNEQYF. CDR3 DNA: TGTGCCAGTAGTGCCCCGAGTAACGAGCAGTACTTC. V is TRBV19 and J is TRBJ2-7; no clear D. In germline, CDR1 is LNHDA, CDR2 SQIVND (reference sequence). This CDR3 spans 12 amino acids. V shed 5 bases and J shed 5 bases, with 10 bases lying between them.

This clone was counted once. This chain joins TRBV18 and TRBJ2-2; unclear D gene. The CDR3 extends over 12 amino acids. CDR1 KGHSH and CDR2 LQKENI come from the germline V gene. The V gene lost 1 base and the J gene lost 8 bases, with 5 bases spanning the gap. In nucleotides, the CDR3 is TGTGCCAGCTCACCACTCCAGGGGGAGCTGTTTTTT. Translating gives CASSPLQGELFF.

The chain is built from TRBV7-2 and TRBJ2-2; D is perhaps TRBD2 (6 bases). The germline V gene has CDR1 SGHTA and CDR2 FQGNSA. The CDR3 is made up of 15 amino acids. V lost 7 bases and J lost 7, with 19 bases in between. CDR3 sequence: CASTPAGRSLGELFF. In nucleotides, the CDR3 is TGTGCCAGCACCCCCGCGGGGAGGAGTCTCGGGGAGCTGTTTTTT.

The CDR3 nucleotides are TGTGCCAGCATTAAAAGCGGGGTAGATACGCAGTATTTT. Its translation is CASIKSGVDTQYF. The chain combines TRBV2 with TRBJ2-3; 7 bases match TRBD2. V gave up 7 bases and J gave up 5 bases; unmatched junction bases: 6. The CDR3 runs to 13 residues. Germline CDR1 and CDR2: SNHLY and FYNNEI.

CDR3 sequence: CASSGDGGPQETQYF. CDR3 sequence (DNA): TGCGCCAGCAGCGGGGACGGGGGGCCCCAAGAGACCCAGTACTTC. The chain employs TRBV5-1 and TRBJ2-5; a possible D gene is TRBD2 (7 bases). This CDR3 comprises 15 residues. Per germline, CDR1 SGHRS and CDR2 YFSETQ. V lost 4 bases and J 1 base, leaving 14 bases between the germline ends.

In this sample, this clone turned up once. The J gene is TRBJ2-2, the V gene TRBV19; possible D gene TRBD1, 6 bases. The CDR3 extends over 14 amino acids. Looked up from germline, CDR1 is LNHDA and CDR2 is SQIVND (reference sequence). Trimming removed 5 bases at V and 3 bases at J, with 10 bases between. The CDR3 protein is CASSRDKYTGELFF. DNA of the CDR3: TGTGCCAGTAGTCGGGACAAATACACCGGGGAGCTGTTTTTT.

The rearrangement links TRBV27 to TRBJ2-5; D may be TRBD2 (5 bases). Trimming shortened V by 8 bases and J by 5 bases, and 9 bases separated the two germline ends. Per the germline V gene, CDR1 is MNHEY and CDR2 is SMNVEV (reference sequence). There are 11 residues in the CDR3. The CDR3 reads CASRGGETQYF. In DNA form, the CDR3 reads TGTGCCAGCCGGGGTGGGGAGACCCAGTACTTC.

The sample holds one count of this clone. V gene TRBV7-3 combines with J gene TRBJ2-3, with 7 bases lining up with TRBD2. CDR3 length: 13 residues. Germline V gene sequence: CDR1 SGHTA, CDR2 FQGTGA. V shed 5 bases and J 4 bases; nucleotides not matched to a gene: 3. In nucleotides, the CDR3 is TGTGCCAGCAGCGCGGGGGTCGCAGATACGCAGTATTTT. Its protein is CASSAGVADTQYF.